This TCR beta chain was recovered during a study of vaccination and CD4 T cells after COVID-19. On the study more broadly: Each post-COVID sample was drawn after diagnosis, and the median interval was roughly 100 days (range 35 to 161).

The Oncomine TCR Beta short-read assay sequenced DNA from cultured CD4+ T cells. Extraction of genomic DNA was performed on cultured CD4+ T cells. From the PCR reads, TCRdb called clonotypes with MiXCR, one entry per CDR3 protein. The repertoire holds 9,500 to 15,000 distinct CDR3 sequences, with 20% as singletons. This clonotype was found a few times. The antigen is unknown. Stated treatment: roughly ten-day PBMC culture with coronavirus spike peptide pools or control peptides (ViraFEST assay). Healthy people given the vaccine had no prior SARS-CoV-2 infection (nucleocapsid antibodies were negative before and after vaccination). V lost 4 bases to trimming and J lost 4 bases; unmatched junction nucleotides: 8. The CDR3 length is 14 residues. CDR1 SGHRS and CDR2 YFSETQ come from the germline V gene.

The genes are TRBV5-1 and TRBJ2-7; 7 bases are a match to TRBD1. The sample here was CD4+ T cells from blood, cultured in vitro, taken before SARS-CoV-2 vaccination. The receptor's source is a human donor who received a COVID-19 vaccine. The CDR3 DNA reads TGCGCCAGCAGCCATTACAGGGGAAGGTACGAGCAGTACTTC. Translating it yields CASSHYRGRYEQYF.